The text below deals with one T cell receptor beta chain. The antigen remains undetermined. The Oncomine TCR Beta short-read assay was applied to DNA of cultured CD4+ T cells. TCRdb processed the PCR reads anew with MiXCR; each CDR3 protein has one entry. The sample contains approximately 9,000 distinct CDR3 sequences, 55% of which appear only once. The germline V gene has CDR1 SGHRS and CDR2 YFSETQ. Trimming took off 5 bases at V and 2 bases at J, with 5 bases between the two ends. The CDR3 is made up of 13 amino acids. As to treatment: roughly 11-day PBMC culture with coronavirus spike peptide pools or control peptides (ViraFEST assay). After expanding antigen-specific T cells with peptide pools, ViraFEST sequenced their TCRs. The data belong to a study of vaccination and CD4 T cells after COVID-19.

This rearrangement joins TRBV5-1 to TRBJ2-6; D not certain. Input material: CD4+ T cells from blood, cultured in vitro. This sequence originates from a human donor who had recovered from COVID-19. The CDR3 DNA is TGCGCCAGCAGTAAGCCTGGGGCCAACGTCCTGACTTTC. Amino acid sequence: CASSKPGANVLTF.